These 18 T cell receptor beta chains were sequenced from one sample in a study of cytotoxic CD8 clonotypes in ibrutinib-treated CLL. This table comes from immunoSEQ multiplex PCR, and its TCRdb copy is limited to in-frame clones, with some not included. This repertoire shows over 140,000 clones, around 80% found once; its top ten account for 7.6%. Sequencing used PBMCs, obtained after 36 months of ibrutinib treatment. The receptors derive from a human donor with chronic lymphocytic leukemia.

V usage is TRBV28 and J usage is TRBJ1-5; D is perhaps TRBD1 (5 bases). Germline V lookup: CDR1 MDHEN, CDR2 SYDVKM. The CDR3 loop spans 20 amino acids. The germline V and J ends were trimmed by 1 base and 9 bases, with 31 bases remaining between them. CDR3 nucleotide sequence: TGTGCCAGCAGTTTATTGTTTTTCGGGGGAAGAGGGGTGGGAAAAGGGCCCCAGCATTTT. Its translation: CASSLLFFGGRGVGKGPQHF.

V gene TRBV7-8 combines with J gene TRBJ1-4, with a possible D match to TRBD1 (6 bases). The CDR3 totals 21 residues. Germline assignment: CDR1 SGHVS and CDR2 FQNEAQ. Trimming took 6 bases from V and 0 from J, leaving 29 bases between them. CDR3 amino acids: CASRKGTRTGLRGTTNEKLFF. DNA of the CDR3: TGTGCCAGCAGAAAAGGGACCCGAACGGGATTGAGGGGGACAACTAATGAAAAACTGTTTTTT.

The rearrangement uses TRBV7-6 and TRBJ2-3; D may be TRBD1 (5 bases). This CDR3 is 14 amino acids long. The germline CDR1 and CDR2 sequences are SGHVS and FNYEAQ. V lost 2 bases to trimming and J lost 4 bases, with 10 bases between them. The CDR3 sequence: CASSLYRFADTQYF. In DNA, the CDR3 is TGTGCCAGCAGCTTATACAGGTTCGCAGATACGCAGTATTTT.

The chain has TRBV4-1 and TRBJ2-1; D is unclear. Trimming cost V 5 bases and J 15 bases, with 14 bases left between them. CDR1 and CDR2 (germline): MGHRA, YSYEKL. The CDR3 totals 11 residues. CDR3 region: CASSSKRERFF. CDR3 DNA: TGCGCCAGCAGCAGCAAGCGAGAGAGGTTCTTC.

J is TRBJ2-7 and V is TRBV6-1, with D tentatively TRBD2 (6 bases). V was pared by 5 bases and J by 0 bases, with 11 bases between. Germline lookup yields CDR1 MNHNS and CDR2 SASEGT. The CDR3 length is 14 residues. The chain's CDR3 is CASSSSGLSYEQYF. The CDR3 DNA sequence: TGTGCCAGCAGTTCGAGCGGGCTCTCCTACGAGCAGTACTTC.

J is TRBJ1-5 and V is TRBV21-1. TRBV21-1 is a pseudogene segment. The CDR3 length is 17 residues. CDR3 nucleotides: TGTGCCAGCAGCAAAGATTCCTCGGGCGATAGCAATCAGCCCCAGCATTTT. Translated: CASSKDSSGDSNQPQHF.

The chain links TRBV5-1 to TRBJ2-5; D may be TRBD1 or TRBD2 (5 bases each). The CDR3 has 13 amino acids. Trimming cost V 4 bases and J 2 bases, with 9 bases left between them. The V gene's germline CDR1 is SGHRS and CDR2 YFSETQ. CDR3 sequence (DNA): TGCGCCAGCAGCCAGGGACCACAAGAGACCCAGTACTTC. This translates into CASSQGPQETQYF.

The V call is TRBV28, the J call TRBJ1-2; D perhaps matches TRBD1 (5 bases). The CDR3 covers 17 residues. V dropped 6 bases and J dropped 4 bases, with 24 bases sitting between them. In germline, CDR1 is MDHEN, CDR2 SYDVKM. CDR3 coding DNA: TGTGCCAGCAGCTCCCCGGGGGGAGCAGGGAAGGGCTATGGCTACACCTTC. It yields the protein CASSSPGGAGKGYGYTF.

This clone showed up just a few times. The chain combines TRBV2 with TRBJ1-2; D call uncertain. V was pared by 4 bases and J by 6 bases, with 6 bases between. CDR1 and CDR2 (germline): SNHLY, FYNNEI. This CDR3 spans 11 amino acids. In DNA, the CDR3 is TGTGCCAGCAGTGTGCAGAATGGCTACACCTTC. Its protein is CASSVQNGYTF. The full variable domain, rest sourced from reference TRBV2 and TRBJ1-2, is EPEVTQTPSHQVTQMGQEVILRCVPISNHLYFYWYRQILGQKVEFLVSFYNNEISEKSEIFDDQFSVERPDGSNFTLKIRSTKLEDSAMYFCASSVQNGYTFGSGTRLTVV.

The rearrangement uses TRBV10-2 and TRBJ2-7; no clear D. The CDR3 extends over 11 amino acids. Trimming shortened V by 5 bases and J by 7 bases, and 9 bases separated the two germline ends. Germline lookup yields CDR1 WSHSY and CDR2 SAAADI. The CDR3 bases are TGCGCCAGCAGTCCCCGGCATGAGCAGTACTTC. This translates into CASSPRHEQYF.

The chain has TRBV6-5 and TRBJ1-2; D possibly corresponds to TRBD1 (5 bases). Germline CDR1 is MNHEY and CDR2 is SVGAGI. The CDR3 length is 14 residues. The V gene lost 0 bases and the J gene lost 8 bases, with 13 bases spanning the gap. In DNA, the CDR3 is TGTGCCAGCAGTTACTCGGGCAGGGCCGGCGGCTACACCTTC. It is translated as CASSYSGRAGGYTF.

This clone was picked up one time. This chain connects TRBV6-5 to TRBJ1-5, with D possibly TRBD1 on 6 matching bases. CDR3 length: 15 amino acids. Looked up from germline, CDR1 is MNHEY and CDR2 is SVGAGI. Trimming took off 7 bases at V and 2 bases at J, with 15 bases between the two ends. The CDR3 DNA is TGTGCCAGCACCCACCGGGGACACGGCAATCAGCCCCAGCATTTT. Translation gives CASTHRGHGNQPQHF.

This clone was recorded a few times. The J gene is TRBJ2-2, the V gene TRBV4-2, with D maybe TRBD1 (5 bases). The CDR3 is 15 residues long. The germline V gene has CDR1 LGHNA and CDR2 YNFKEQ. V dropped 0 bases and J dropped 0 bases, with 5 bases sitting between them. In DNA, the CDR3 is TGTGCCAGCAGCCAAGACAGGGCGAACACCGGGGAGCTGTTTTTT. It translates to CASSQDRANTGELFF.

The rearrangement links TRBV4-1 to TRBJ2-3; perhaps TRBD2 as D (5 bases). Per the germline V gene, CDR1 is MGHRA and CDR2 is YSYEKL. CDR3 length equals 15 residues. V lost 6 bases and J lost 4, with 17 bases in between. The CDR3 region has the DNA TGCGCCAGCAGTCCCCGGGATTTGGGCCCAGATACGCAGTATTTT. This codes for CASSPRDLGPDTQYF.

The chain carries TRBV5-5 and TRBJ1-5, with D possibly matching TRBD1 (6 bases). From germline, CDR1 is SGHKS and CDR2 YYEKEE (reference sequence). V was cut by 3 bases and J by 7 bases, with 14 bases left in between. The CDR3 consists of 14 residues. CDR3 nucleotide sequence: TGTGCCAGCAGCTCGACGGTGGGGGGCCAGCCCCAGCATTTT. This codes for CASSSTVGGQPQHF.

In its sample, this clone was seen a few times. The V and J genes are TRBV2 and TRBJ2-1; D unresolved. V was cut by 6 bases and J by 8 bases, with 14 bases left in between. The germline CDR1 and CDR2 sequences are SNHLY and FYNNEI. The CDR3 has 13 amino acids. The CDR3: CASSVFRADEQFF. CDR3 DNA sequence: TGTGCCAGCAGCGTCTTCCGGGCCGATGAGCAGTTCTTC.

This clone was counted a single time. This sequence joins TRBV4-1 and TRBJ2-2; TRBD1 matches 7 bases. The V gene's germline CDR1 is MGHRA and CDR2 YSYEKL. The CDR3 spans 14 residues. With 1 base clipped from V and 7 bases from J, the junction kept 3 bases outside the gene matches. Written as DNA, the CDR3 is TGCGCCAGCAGCCAAGGACAGGGACACGGGGAGCTGTTTTTT. Its translation: CASSQGQGHGELFF.

The chain combines TRBV5-4 with TRBJ2-1; 7 bases are a match to TRBD2. CDR1 SGHNT and CDR2 YYREEE come from the germline V gene (reference sequence). The CDR3 loop spans 13 amino acids. With V trimmed by 4 bases and J by 4 bases, 2 bases remained unmatched. The CDR3 nucleotides are TGTGCCAGCAGCGCTAGCGGTTACAATGAGCAGTTCTTC. Its protein is CASSASGYNEQFF.